The clone carrying this TCR beta chain appeared once. What it recognizes is unknown. The entry originates in a study of chemoradiotherapy in HPV16-positive cancers. Study context: Candidate HPV-specific clones and shared TCR motifs came from a couple of HPV16-positive patients. General observations from the study: Non-HPV-specific T cells did not expand in tumors during treatment, whereas candidate HPV-specific clones and E7-related motifs did.

Repeated repertoire sampling spanned the course of chemoradiotherapy. Data came from immunoSEQ multiplex PCR; TCRdb stores just in-frame clones and leaves some out. Of over 600 clones in the sample, 85% to 95% are singletons; the top ten hold over 5%. The sample here was tumor tissue, taken from a patient who underwent chemoradiotherapy. The TCR sequence derives from a human donor with HPV-associated anogenital cancer.

Here the CDR3 DNA reads TGTGCAAGTCGCCATCCTTGCTCCACACAAAGTCGGGCCAACGTCCTGACTTTC. This sequence encodes CASRHPCSTQSRANVLTF. The V gene is TRBV12-2, the J gene TRBJ2-6; the table's D call TRBD1 went unverified against the DNA. TRBV12-2 is a listed pseudogene. The CDR3 runs to 18 residues.